This TCR beta chain appears in the sequencing data of a study of human T cells and chemical hapten exposure. For the study at large: Mainly, slight library volume differences in the pool made TCR yields vary. Study outcomes and limitations: Sensitizing to DPC left TCRs with a frequency above 1 in 1000 unaltered.

The study used a library that attached unique molecular identifiers to individual cDNA molecules. Each CDR3 protein gets one entry after TCRdb re-called the reads with MiXCR. The top ten clones hold 1.2% to 1.5% of a sample with about 120,000 distinct CDR3 sequences, over 7% of them seen once. This clonotype was detected ten times or more. What it binds is unknown. Whole blood, unfractionated, served as the material for total RNA extraction. CDR3 size: 21 residues. Germline V CDR1 and CDR2: LNHNV, YYDKDF (reference sequence). Trimming removed 5 bases from V and 4 bases from J; junction bases left unmatched: 25.

The sequencing sample was made of whole blood. This receptor was identified in a human donor in good health. Some clones in this sample may be carry-over from other donors' samples. This chain joins TRBV15 and TRBJ2-1, with 8 bases lining up with TRBD2. CDR3 DNA: TGTGCCACCAGCGGGAACTCCCTCTTTAGCGGGAAGATCTCTCGATACAATGAGCAGTTCTTC. Amino acids: CATSGNSLFSGKISRYNEQFF.